Each of the 18 T cell receptor beta chains below was sequenced from the same sample in a study of blood T cell repertoires in COVID-19. Measured with immunoSEQ multiplex PCR; TCRdb has only the in-frame clones, and not every one. In the table there are around 260,000 clones, approximately 87% of which are singletons. Sequencing was carried out using peripheral blood. These receptors came from a woman between 50 and 59 years old with acute or convalescent COVID-19.

V usage is TRBV20-1 and J usage is TRBJ2-2; D is unclear. Germline CDR1 is DFQATT and CDR2 is SNEGSKA (reference sequence). The CDR3 loop spans 11 amino acids. V lost 2 bases to trimming and J lost 7 bases, with 5 bases between them. In nucleotides, the CDR3 is TGCAGTGCTAGATTCGGCGGGGAGCTGTTTTTT. Amino acid sequence: CSARFGGELFF.

The chain combines TRBV3-1 (or the pseudogene TRBV3-2) with TRBJ1-1; no firm D call. The CDR3 has 15 residues. Germline-derived CDR1 and CDR2 are LGHDT and YNNKEL (reference sequence). The V gene lost 1 base and the J gene lost 0 bases, with 9 bases spanning the gap. The CDR3 loop is CASSQVPGVNTEAFF. The CDR3 bases are TGTGCCAGCAGCCAAGTACCCGGGGTGAACACTGAAGCTTTCTTT.

The chain has TRBV28 and TRBJ2-7; weak D call: TRBD1 (5 bases). Germline V lookup: CDR1 MDHEN, CDR2 SYDVKM. This CDR3 has 17 amino acids. The V gene lost 2 bases and the J gene lost 5 bases, with 22 bases spanning the gap. The CDR3, as DNA: TGTGCCAGCAGTTTAAATCCGCGGCGGACATCGCTCGACGAGCAGTACTTC. Residues: CASSLNPRRTSLDEQYF.

V is TRBV2 and J is TRBJ1-5; 9 bases are a match to TRBD1. Germline values: CDR1 SNHLY, CDR2 FYNNEI. The CDR3 covers 15 residues. Trimming removed 2 bases from V and 6 bases from J; junction bases left unmatched: 5. The CDR3 region has the DNA TGTGCCAGCAGTGAATCGGACAGGGGCGTTCAGCCCCAGCATTTT. Translation gives CASSESDRGVQPQHF.

The count of this clone is one. The chain recombines TRBV9 with TRBJ2-7; 13 nucleotides line up with TRBD2. The CDR3 extends over 16 amino acids. Germline trimming cut 4 bases from V and 7 bases from J; bases unmatched to any gene: 11. Germline CDR1 reads SGDLS; CDR2 reads YYNGEE. As DNA, the CDR3 is TGTGCCAGCAGCCCCGTCGGGGGACTAGCGGGACATGAGCAGTACTTC. Protein product: CASSPVGGLAGHEQYF. Based on the CDR3 plus reference TRBV9 and TRBJ2-7, the full variable domain is DSGVTQTPKHLITATGQRVTLRCSPRSGDLSVYWYQQSLDQGLQFLIQYYNGEERAKGNILERFSAQQFPDLHSELNLSSLELGDSALYFCASSPVGGLAGHEQYFGPGTRLTVT.

The genes are TRBV24-1 and TRBJ2-5; TRBD2 matches 8 bases. The CDR3 is 15 amino acids. CDR1 is KGHDR, CDR2 SFDVKD, per germline. The trim removed 4 bases at V and 5 bases at J, leaving 8 bases unmatched. CDR3 nucleotides: TGTGCCACCAGTGACCCTCGGGGGGGCGGGGAGACCCAGTACTTC. Translation: CATSDPRGGGETQYF.

The rearrangement links TRBV28 to TRBJ2-7; 8 bases are shared with TRBD1. The germline gives CDR1 MDHEN, CDR2 SYDVKM. The CDR3 spans 17 residues. The J segment lost 3 bases and the V segment lost 5 bases, leaving 15 bases of the junction unmatched. CDR3 loop: CASSLRTGTGWHYEQYF. For the CDR3, the DNA is TGTGCCAGCAGTCTGAGAACCGGGACAGGCTGGCACTACGAGCAGTACTTC.

The chain carries TRBV2 and TRBJ1-4; no definite D call. Germline values: CDR1 SNHLY, CDR2 FYNNEI. The CDR3 is made up of 14 amino acids. V was clipped by 7 bases and J by 7 bases, with 16 bases between them. The CDR3 loop is CASTRVEGGEKLFF. CDR3 bases: TGTGCCAGCACCCGGGTGGAGGGTGGTGAAAAACTGTTTTTT.

V usage is TRBV7-2 and J usage is TRBJ2-7; D might be TRBD2 (5 bases). Germline CDR1 reads SGHTA; CDR2 reads FQGNSA. V lost 6 bases and J 2 bases, leaving 23 bases between the germline ends. This CDR3 comprises 17 residues. The CDR3 reads CASSPRFGGPVPYEQYF. CDR3 in DNA: TGTGCCAGCAGTCCAAGGTTCGGAGGCCCGGTTCCCTACGAGCAGTACTTC.

The chain joins TRBV4-3 to TRBJ2-7, with 8 bases matching TRBD1. V was pared by 1 base and J by 4 bases, with 6 bases of the junction left unmatched. From germline, CDR1 is LGHNA and CDR2 YSLEER. This CDR3 is 15 amino acids long. The CDR3, as DNA: TGCGCCAGCAGCCAAGCCCAGGGGGCGAGTTACGAGCAGTACTTC. Amino acids: CASSQAQGASYEQYF.

This chain joins TRBV5-6 and TRBJ2-7; 10 bases map to TRBD1. V was pared by 4 bases and J by 4 bases, with 5 bases of the junction left unmatched. Per germline, CDR1 SGHDT and CDR2 YYEEEE. The CDR3 is made up of 14 amino acids. In DNA, the CDR3 is TGTGCCAGCAGCCTATGGGACAGGGGATACGAGCAGTACTTC. Residues: CASSLWDRGYEQYF.

The chain employs TRBV19 and TRBJ1-2, with a tentative D call TRBD1 (5 bases). Germline values: CDR1 LNHDA, CDR2 SQIVND (reference sequence). The CDR3 contains 16 residues. V lost 2 bases to trimming and J lost 6 bases, with 19 bases between them. CDR3 residues: CASSINGGGGENGYTF. The CDR3 nucleotides are TGTGCCAGTAGTATAAACGGTGGTGGAGGGGAGAATGGCTACACCTTC.

This rearrangement joins TRBV5-1 to TRBJ1-1; 8 nucleotides agree with TRBD1. CDR3 length equals 15 residues. The trim removed 7 bases at V and 0 bases at J, leaving 8 bases unmatched. CDR1 and CDR2 (germline): SGHRS, YFSETQ. As DNA, the CDR3 is TGCGCCAGCGGGGGGACAGGTGACATGAACACTGAAGCTTTCTTT. This gives the protein CASGGTGDMNTEAFF.

This clone has a handful of counts. V and J are TRBV5-1 and TRBJ2-5, with D possibly matching TRBD2 (5 bases). V was cut by 4 bases and J by 5 bases, with 12 bases left in between. CDR1 is SGHRS, CDR2 YFSETQ, per germline. The CDR3 has 13 amino acids. The DNA of the CDR3 is TGCGCCAGCAGCCTAGCCGGGTGGGAGACCCAGTACTTC. Encoded protein: CASSLAGWETQYF. Complete variable domain (other parts from reference TRBV5-1 and TRBJ2-5): KAGVTQTPRYLIKTRGQQVTLSCSPISGHRSVSWYQQTPGQGLQFLFEYFSETQRNKGNFPGRFSGRQFSNSRSEMNVSTLELGDSALYLCASSLAGWETQYFGPGTRLLVL.

V is TRBV2 and J is TRBJ2-1, with D perhaps matching TRBD1 (6 bases). V lost 6 bases, J lost 0 bases, and 12 bases lay in between. CDR1 and CDR2 (germline): SNHLY, FYNNEI. The CDR3 has 15 residues. The CDR3 reads CASSVDRFSYNEQFF. Written as DNA, the CDR3 is TGTGCCAGCAGCGTAGACAGGTTCTCCTACAATGAGCAGTTCTTC.

V usage is TRBV7-2 and J usage is TRBJ1-1; 7 bases line up with TRBD1. This CDR3 spans 14 amino acids. The germline V gene encodes CDR1 SGHTA and CDR2 FQGNSA. Unmatched junction bases numbered 8, after V lost 6 bases and J lost 4 bases. The CDR3, as DNA: TGTGCCAGCAGTTCACAGGGGCAGATCACTGAAGCTTTCTTT. This codes for CASSSQGQITEAFF.

This chain joins TRBV5-8 and TRBJ2-1; D is possibly TRBD2 (5 bases). This CDR3 comprises 17 residues. Deletions cut 0 bases from V and 0 bases from J, with 13 bases between. Per the germline V gene, CDR1 is SGHTS and CDR2 is YDEGEE. The CDR3 loop reads CASSLARLGSSYNEQFF. DNA of the CDR3: TGTGCCAGCAGCTTGGCCCGACTGGGGAGCTCCTACAATGAGCAGTTCTTC.

A remark on this clone: Distinct nucleotide sequences in the sample also encode this CDR3. This rearrangement joins TRBV2 to TRBJ1-4; TRBD1 is a possible D gene (6 bases). CDR1 and CDR2 (germline): SNHLY, FYNNEI. V lost 6 bases to trimming and J lost 3 bases, with 14 bases between them. The CDR3 runs to 15 residues. Written as DNA, the CDR3 is TGTGCCAGCAGCGCACAGGGAGCCGCTAATGAAAAACTGTTTTTT. It yields the protein CASSAQGAANEKLFF.